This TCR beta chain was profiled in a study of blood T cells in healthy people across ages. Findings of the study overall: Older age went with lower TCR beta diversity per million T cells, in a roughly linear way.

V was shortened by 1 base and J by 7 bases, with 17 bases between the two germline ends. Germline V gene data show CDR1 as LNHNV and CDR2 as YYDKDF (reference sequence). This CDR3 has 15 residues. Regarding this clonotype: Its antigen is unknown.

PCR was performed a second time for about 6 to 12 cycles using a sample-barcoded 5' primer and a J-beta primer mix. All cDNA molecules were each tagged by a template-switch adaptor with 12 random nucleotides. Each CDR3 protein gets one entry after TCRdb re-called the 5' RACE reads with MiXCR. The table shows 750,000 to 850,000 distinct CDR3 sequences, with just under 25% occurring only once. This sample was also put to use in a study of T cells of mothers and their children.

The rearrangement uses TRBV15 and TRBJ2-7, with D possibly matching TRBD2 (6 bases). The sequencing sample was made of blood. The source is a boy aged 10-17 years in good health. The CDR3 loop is CATSRGGDSAREQYF. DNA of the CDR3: TGTGCCACCAGCAGAGGTGGGGACTCAGCAAGGGAGCAGTACTTC.